This entry features one T cell receptor (beta chain) sequence. This record comes from a study of blood T cell repertoires in COVID-19. The V segment lost 5 bases and the J segment 4 bases; nucleotides outside the gene matches: 6. Germline values: CDR1 MNHEY, CDR2 SVGAGI. The CDR3 consists of 15 residues. TCRdb's table, derived via immunoSEQ multiplex PCR, lists solely in-frame clones and lacks some. The sample lists 300,000 to 450,000 clones; about 85% were seen once. The sequencing sample was made of peripheral blood. This TCR derives from a woman aged 18 to 35 with acute or convalescent COVID-19. The chain couples TRBV6-5 to TRBJ2-5, with 11 bases matching TRBD2. CDR3 sequence: CASSTSGGRRETQYF. The CDR3 nucleotides are TGTGCCAGCAGTACTAGCGGGGGACGTCGAGAGACCCAGTACTTC.